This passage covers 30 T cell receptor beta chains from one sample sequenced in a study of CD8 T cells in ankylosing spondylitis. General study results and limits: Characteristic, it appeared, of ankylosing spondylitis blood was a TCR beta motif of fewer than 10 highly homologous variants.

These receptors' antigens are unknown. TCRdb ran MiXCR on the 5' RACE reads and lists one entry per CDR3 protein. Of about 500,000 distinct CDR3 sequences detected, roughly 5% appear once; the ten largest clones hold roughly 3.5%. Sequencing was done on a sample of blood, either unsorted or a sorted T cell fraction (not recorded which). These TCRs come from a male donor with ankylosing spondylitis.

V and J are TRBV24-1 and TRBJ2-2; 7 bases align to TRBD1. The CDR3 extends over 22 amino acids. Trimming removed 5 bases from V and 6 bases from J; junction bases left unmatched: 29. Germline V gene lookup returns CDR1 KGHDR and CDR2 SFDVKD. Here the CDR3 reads CATSASSGSPGQRHIGPGELFF. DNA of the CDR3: TGTGCCACCAGTGCCTCTTCGGGGTCGCCGGGACAGAGGCACATTGGCCCCGGGGAGCTGTTTTTT.

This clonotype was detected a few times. This CDR3 reads CASSLPPDRGKTQYF. The CDR3 nucleotides read TGTGCCAGCAGCTTACCACCCGACAGGGGCAAGACCCAGTACTTC. The chain combines TRBV7-8 with TRBJ2-5, with TRBD1 matching 8 bases. The junction had 8 bases not matched to a gene; V was cut back by 2 bases and J by 6 bases. In germline, CDR1 is SGHVS, CDR2 FQNEAQ. The CDR3 is 15 residues long.

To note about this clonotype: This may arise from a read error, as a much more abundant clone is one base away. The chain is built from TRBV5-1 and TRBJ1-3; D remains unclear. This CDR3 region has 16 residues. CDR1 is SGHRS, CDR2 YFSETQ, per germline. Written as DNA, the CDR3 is TGCGCCAGCAGCAACGGCCGGGCCTCCTCTGGAATCACCATATATTTT. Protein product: CASSNGRASSGITIYF.

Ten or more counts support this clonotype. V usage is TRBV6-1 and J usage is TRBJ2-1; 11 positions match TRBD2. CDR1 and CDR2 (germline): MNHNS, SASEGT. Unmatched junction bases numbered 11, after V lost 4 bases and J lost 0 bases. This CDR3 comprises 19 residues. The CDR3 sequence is CASSAHGLAGASSYNEQFF. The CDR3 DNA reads TGTGCCAGCAGTGCCCACGGACTAGCGGGCGCTAGCTCCTACAATGAGCAGTTCTTC.

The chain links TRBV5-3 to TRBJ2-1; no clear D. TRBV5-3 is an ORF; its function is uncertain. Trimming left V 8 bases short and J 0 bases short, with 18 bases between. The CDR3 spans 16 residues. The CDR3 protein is CARGFSGDSSYNEQFF. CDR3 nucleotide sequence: TGTGCCAGGGGCTTCTCAGGAGATAGCTCCTACAATGAGCAGTTCTTC.

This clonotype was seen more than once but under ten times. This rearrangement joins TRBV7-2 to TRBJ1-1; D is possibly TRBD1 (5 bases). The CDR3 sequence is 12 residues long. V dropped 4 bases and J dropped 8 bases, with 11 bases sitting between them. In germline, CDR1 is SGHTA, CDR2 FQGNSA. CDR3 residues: CASSSNHREAFF. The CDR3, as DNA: TGTGCCAGCAGCTCTAATCACAGGGAAGCTTTCTTT.

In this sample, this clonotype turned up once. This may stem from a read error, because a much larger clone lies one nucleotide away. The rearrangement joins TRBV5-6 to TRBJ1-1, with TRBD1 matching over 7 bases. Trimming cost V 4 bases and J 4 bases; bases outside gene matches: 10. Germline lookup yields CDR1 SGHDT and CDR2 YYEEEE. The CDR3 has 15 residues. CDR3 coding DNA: TGTGCCAGCAGCGTCCGGGAAAGGGGGCCCACTGAAGCTTTCTTT. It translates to CASSVRERGPTEAFF.

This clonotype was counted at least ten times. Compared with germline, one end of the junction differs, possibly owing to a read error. CDR3 coding DNA: TGTGCCAGCAGTCTATGGACAGGGTCCGAGCAGTACTTC. This encodes CASSLWTGSEQYF. The rearrangement uses TRBV28 and TRBJ2-7; TRBD1 matches at 8 bases. The length of the CDR3 is 13 residues. Germline CDR1 and CDR2: MDHEN and SYDVKM.

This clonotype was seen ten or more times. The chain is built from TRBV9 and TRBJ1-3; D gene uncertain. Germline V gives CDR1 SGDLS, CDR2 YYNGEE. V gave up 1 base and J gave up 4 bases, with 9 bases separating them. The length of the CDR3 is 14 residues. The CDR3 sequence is CASSVSSRGNTIYF. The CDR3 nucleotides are TGTGCCAGCAGCGTATCGAGTCGGGGAAACACCATATATTTT.

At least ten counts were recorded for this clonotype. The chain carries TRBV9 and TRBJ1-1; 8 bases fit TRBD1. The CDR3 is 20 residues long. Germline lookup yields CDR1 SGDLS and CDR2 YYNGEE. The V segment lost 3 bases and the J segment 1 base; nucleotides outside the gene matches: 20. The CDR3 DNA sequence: TGTGCCAGCAGCGCTCCGGGGCAGGGGGCCGGGGGGCTCGAGAACACTGAAGCTTTCTTT. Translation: CASSAPGQGAGGLENTEAFF.

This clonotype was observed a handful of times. The CDR3 sequence is CSVQSGRPPSNEQFF. DNA of the CDR3: TGCAGCGTTCAGAGCGGGAGGCCCCCTAGCAATGAGCAGTTCTTC. The chain is built from TRBV29-1 and TRBJ2-1, with TRBD2 matching over 9 bases. Trimming took 5 bases from V and 6 from J; bases not matched to a gene: 11. CDR1 SQVTM and CDR2 ANQGSEA come from the germline V gene. The CDR3 is made up of 15 amino acids.

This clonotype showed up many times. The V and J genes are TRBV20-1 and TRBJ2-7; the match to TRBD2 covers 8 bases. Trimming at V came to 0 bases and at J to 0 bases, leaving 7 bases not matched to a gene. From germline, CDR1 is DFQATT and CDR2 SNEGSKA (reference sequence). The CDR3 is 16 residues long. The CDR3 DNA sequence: TGCAGTGCTAGAGATCCGAGTAGCGGGGACTCCTACGAGCAGTACTTC. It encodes CSARDPSSGDSYEQYF.

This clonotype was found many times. The DNA for the CDR3 is TGTGCCATCAGGCGCGGATCGGGACAGGGCATCCAAGAGACCCAGTACTTC. It yields the protein CAIRRGSGQGIQETQYF. The chain joins TRBV10-3 to TRBJ2-5; 9 bases are a match to TRBD1. CDR1 and CDR2 (germline): ENHRY, SYGVKD. The CDR3 extends over 17 amino acids. Trimming at V came to 6 bases and at J to 1 base, leaving 12 bases not matched to a gene.

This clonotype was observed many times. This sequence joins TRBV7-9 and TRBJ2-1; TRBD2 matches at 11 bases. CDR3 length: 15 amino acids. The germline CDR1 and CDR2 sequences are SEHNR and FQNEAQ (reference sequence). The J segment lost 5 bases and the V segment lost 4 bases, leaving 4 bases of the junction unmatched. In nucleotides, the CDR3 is TGTGCCAGCAGCTGGGGACTAGCGGATAACAATGAGCAGTTCTTC. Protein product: CASSWGLADNNEQFF.

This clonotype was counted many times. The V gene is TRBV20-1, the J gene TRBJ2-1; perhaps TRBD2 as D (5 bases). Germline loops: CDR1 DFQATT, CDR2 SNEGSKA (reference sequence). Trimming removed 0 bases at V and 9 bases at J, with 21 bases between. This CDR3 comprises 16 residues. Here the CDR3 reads CSARDFGQNGVSEQFF. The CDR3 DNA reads TGCAGTGCTAGAGATTTTGGCCAAAACGGGGTGAGTGAGCAGTTCTTC.

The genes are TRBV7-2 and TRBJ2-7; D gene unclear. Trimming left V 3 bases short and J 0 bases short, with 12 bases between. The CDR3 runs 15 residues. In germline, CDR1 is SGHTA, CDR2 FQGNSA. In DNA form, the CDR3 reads TGTGCCAGCAGCTTCATCTTCAGTCGCTCCTACGAGCAGTACTTC. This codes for CASSFIFSRSYEQYF.

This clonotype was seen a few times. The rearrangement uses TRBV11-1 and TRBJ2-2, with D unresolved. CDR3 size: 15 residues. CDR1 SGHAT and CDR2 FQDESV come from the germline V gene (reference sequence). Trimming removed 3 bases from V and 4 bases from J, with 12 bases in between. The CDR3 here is CASSLEAMVTGELFF. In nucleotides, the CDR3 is TGTGCCAGCAGCTTGGAAGCGATGGTCACCGGGGAGCTGTTTTTT.

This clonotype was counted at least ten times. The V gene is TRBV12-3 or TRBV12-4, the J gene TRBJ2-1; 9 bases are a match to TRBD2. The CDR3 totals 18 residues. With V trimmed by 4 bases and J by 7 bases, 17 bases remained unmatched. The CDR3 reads CASSYRGLALTVGNEQFF. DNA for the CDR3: TGTGCCAGCAGTTACCGCGGACTAGCGCTAACTGTCGGGAATGAGCAGTTCTTC.

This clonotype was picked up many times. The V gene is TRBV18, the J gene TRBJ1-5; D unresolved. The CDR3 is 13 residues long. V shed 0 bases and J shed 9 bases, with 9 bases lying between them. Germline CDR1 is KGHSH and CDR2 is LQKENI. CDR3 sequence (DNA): TGTGCCAGCTCACCACCGGAGGGTTGGCCCCAGCATTTT. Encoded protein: CASSPPEGWPQHF.

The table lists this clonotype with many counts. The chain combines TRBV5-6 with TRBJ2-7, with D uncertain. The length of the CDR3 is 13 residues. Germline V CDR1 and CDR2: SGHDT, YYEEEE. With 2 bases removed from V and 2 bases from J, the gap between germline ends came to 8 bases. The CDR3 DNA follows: TGTGCCAGCAGCTTCTTCGGACCCTACGAGCAGTACTTC. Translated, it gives CASSFFGPYEQYF.

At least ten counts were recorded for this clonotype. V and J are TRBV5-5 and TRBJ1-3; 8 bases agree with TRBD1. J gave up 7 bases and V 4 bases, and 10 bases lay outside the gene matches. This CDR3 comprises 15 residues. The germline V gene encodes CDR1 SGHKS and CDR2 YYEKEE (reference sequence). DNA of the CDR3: TGTGCCAGCAGCCACGGGACAGGCGCGGGGAACACCATATATTTT. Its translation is CASSHGTGAGNTIYF. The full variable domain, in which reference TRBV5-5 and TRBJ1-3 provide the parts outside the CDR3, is DAGVTQSPTHLIKTRGQQVTLRCSPISGHKSVSWYQQVLGQGPQFIFQYYEKEERGRGNFPDRFSARQFPNYSSELNVNALLLGDSALYLCASSHGTGAGNTIYFGEGSWLTVV.

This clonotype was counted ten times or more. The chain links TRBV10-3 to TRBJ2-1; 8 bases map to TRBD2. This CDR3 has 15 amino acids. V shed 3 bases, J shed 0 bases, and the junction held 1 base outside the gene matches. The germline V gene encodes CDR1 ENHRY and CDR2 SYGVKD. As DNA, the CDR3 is TGTGCCATCAGTGAAAGCGGGAGCTCCTACAATGAGCAGTTCTTC. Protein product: CAISESGSSYNEQFF.

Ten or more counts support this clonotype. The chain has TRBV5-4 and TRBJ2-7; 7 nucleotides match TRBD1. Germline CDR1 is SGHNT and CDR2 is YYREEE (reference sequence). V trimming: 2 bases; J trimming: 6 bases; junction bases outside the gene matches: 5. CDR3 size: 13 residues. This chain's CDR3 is CASSFPTGTEQYF. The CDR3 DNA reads TGTGCCAGCAGCTTCCCGACAGGGACCGAGCAGTACTTC.

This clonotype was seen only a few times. Written as DNA, the CDR3 is TGTGCCAGCAGCGGAAGACCGGGACTCCTGGAGCAGTATTTT. This codes for CASSGRPGLLEQYF. V gene TRBV6-1 combines with J gene TRBJ2-3; perhaps TRBD2 as D (6 bases). The CDR3 spans 14 residues. V lost 6 bases to trimming and J lost 11 bases, with 21 bases between them. Germline V CDR1 and CDR2: MNHNS, SASEGT.

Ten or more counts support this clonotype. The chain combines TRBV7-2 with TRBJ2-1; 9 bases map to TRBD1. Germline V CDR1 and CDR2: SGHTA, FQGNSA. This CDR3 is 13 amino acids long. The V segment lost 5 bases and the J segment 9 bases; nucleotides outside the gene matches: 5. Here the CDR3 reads CASSRRGQGEQFF. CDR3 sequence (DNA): TGTGCCAGCAGCCGCCGGGGACAGGGTGAGCAGTTCTTC.

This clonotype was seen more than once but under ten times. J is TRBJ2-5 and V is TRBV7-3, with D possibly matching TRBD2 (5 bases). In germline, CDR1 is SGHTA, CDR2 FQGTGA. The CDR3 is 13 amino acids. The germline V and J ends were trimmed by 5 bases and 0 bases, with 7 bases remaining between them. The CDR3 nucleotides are TGTGCCAGCAGCCGTAGCGACCAAGAGACCCAGTACTTC. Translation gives CASSRSDQETQYF.

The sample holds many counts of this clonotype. The CDR3 DNA is TGCAGTGGATTTCTCTTAGACGAGCAGTACTTC. Its protein is CSGFLLDEQYF. The J gene is TRBJ2-7, the V gene TRBV20-1; D is unresolved. The CDR3 is made up of 11 amino acids. The germline gives CDR1 DFQATT, CDR2 SNEGSKA (reference sequence). The ends were cut back, 7 bases at V and 5 bases at J, with 12 bases in the middle.

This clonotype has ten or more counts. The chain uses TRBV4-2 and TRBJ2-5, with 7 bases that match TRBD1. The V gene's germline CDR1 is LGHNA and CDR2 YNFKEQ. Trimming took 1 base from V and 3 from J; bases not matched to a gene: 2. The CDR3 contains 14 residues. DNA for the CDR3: TGTGCCAGCAGCCAAGTAACAGGGGAAGAGACCCAGTACTTC. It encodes CASSQVTGEETQYF.

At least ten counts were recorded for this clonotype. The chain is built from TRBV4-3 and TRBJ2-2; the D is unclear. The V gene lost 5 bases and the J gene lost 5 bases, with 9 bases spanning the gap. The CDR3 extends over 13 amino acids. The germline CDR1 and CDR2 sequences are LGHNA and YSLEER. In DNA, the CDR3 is TGCGCCAGCAGCTTAATGACTACCGGGGAGCTGTTTTTT. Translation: CASSLMTTGELFF.

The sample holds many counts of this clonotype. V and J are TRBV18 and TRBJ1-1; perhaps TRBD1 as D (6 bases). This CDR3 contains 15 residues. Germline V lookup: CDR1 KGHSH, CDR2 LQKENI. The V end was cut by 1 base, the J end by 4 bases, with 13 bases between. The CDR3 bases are TGTGCCAGCTCACCACAGGGGGTTCCAGTCACTGAAGCTTTCTTT. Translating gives CASSPQGVPVTEAFF.